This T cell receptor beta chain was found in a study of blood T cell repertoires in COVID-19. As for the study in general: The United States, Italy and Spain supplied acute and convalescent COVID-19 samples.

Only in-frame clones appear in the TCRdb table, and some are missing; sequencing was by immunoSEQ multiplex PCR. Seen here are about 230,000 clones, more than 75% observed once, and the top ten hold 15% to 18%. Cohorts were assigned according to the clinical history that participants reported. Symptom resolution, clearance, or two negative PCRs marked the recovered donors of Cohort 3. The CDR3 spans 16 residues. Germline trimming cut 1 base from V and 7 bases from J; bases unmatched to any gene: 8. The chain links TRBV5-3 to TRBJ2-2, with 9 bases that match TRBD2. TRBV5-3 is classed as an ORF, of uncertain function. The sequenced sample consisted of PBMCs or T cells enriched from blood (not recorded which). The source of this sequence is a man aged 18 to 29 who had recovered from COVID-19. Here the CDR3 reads CARSLTVAGEHGELFF. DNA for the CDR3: TGTGCCAGAAGCTTGACGGTAGCGGGAGAGCACGGGGAGCTGTTTTTT.